Listed here are 19 T cell receptor beta chains from one sample, sequenced in a study of human T cells and chemical hapten exposure. Using its own MiXCR run on the RACE reads, TCRdb lists one record per CDR3 protein. In the table there are around 350,000 distinct CDR3 sequences, 5.5% of which are singletons. Regarding time point: pre-sensitization, week 0. Treatment here: therapeutic diphenylcyclopropenone sensitization with weekly scalp DPC. The specimen comprised whole blood, sampled in connection with sensitization to the hapten diphenylcyclopropenone (DPC). The receptors originated from a woman between 18 and 29 years old with alopecia areata. Some clones in this sample may be carry-over from other donors' samples.

This clonotype appeared a few times. The V call is TRBV21-1, the J call TRBJ1-2; the DNA was not compared with TRBD1, the D call given in the table. TRBV21-1 represents a pseudogene. This CDR3 spans 17 amino acids. CDR3 protein: CAYHPPGGGTSNYGYTF. The CDR3 DNA follows: TGTGCCTACCACCCACCGGGGGGCGGCACCTCTAACTATGGCTACACCTTC.

This clonotype was picked up many times. In DNA, the CDR3 is TGTGCCAGCAGCCCGGACAGGGCAGATACGCAGTATTTT. This gives the protein CASSPDRADTQYF. This chain links TRBV6-5 with TRBJ2-3, with TRBD1 matching over 8 bases. V lost 6 bases, J lost 4 bases, and 3 bases stayed unmatched. The CDR3 spans 13 residues. CDR1 is MNHEY, CDR2 SVGAGI, per germline.

In this sample, this clonotype turned up many times. This chain links TRBV4-1 with TRBJ1-1, with D unresolved. The CDR3 extends over 16 amino acids. From germline, CDR1 is MGHRA and CDR2 YSYEKL. The V and J ends lost 2 bases and 1 base respectively, with 14 bases between them. In nucleotides, the CDR3 is TGCGCCAGCAGCCAAATCTTCTTAGGACGGAACACTGAAGCTTTCTTT. Translation: CASSQIFLGRNTEAFF.

The chain recombines TRBV10-3 with TRBJ2-1; no firm D call. This CDR3 spans 11 amino acids. Trimming removed 2 bases at V and 8 bases at J, with 4 bases between. Per the germline V gene, CDR1 is ENHRY and CDR2 is SYGVKD. DNA of the CDR3: TGTGCCATCAGTGAGAGGGATGAGCAGTTCTTC. It translates to CAISERDEQFF.

This clonotype was detected only a few times. Possible read error: a much larger clone is one base away. The chain uses TRBV3-1 and TRBJ2-3, with 11 bases identical to TRBD2. The CDR3 is 15 amino acids. Germline CDR1 is LGHDT and CDR2 is YNNKEL (reference sequence). Unmatched junction bases numbered 4, after V lost 4 bases and J lost 4 bases. CDR3 region: CASSPLAGGADTQYF. The CDR3 coding sequence is TGTGCCAGCAGCCCCCTAGCGGGGGGCGCAGATACGCAGTATTTT.

This clonotype was observed at least ten times. V is TRBV5-5 and J is TRBJ1-5; perhaps TRBD1 as D (5 bases). The ends were cut back, 0 bases at V and 0 bases at J, with 10 bases in the middle. This CDR3 comprises 16 residues. Germline V gene data show CDR1 as SGHKS and CDR2 as YYEKEE (reference sequence). CDR3 coding DNA: TGTGCCAGCAGCTTGGCAGGGTCGGGTAGCAATCAGCCCCAGCATTTT. Translation: CASSLAGSGSNQPQHF. Supplemented by reference TRBV5-5 and TRBJ1-5, the full variable domain reads DAGVTQSPTHLIKTRGQQVTLRCSPISGHKSVSWYQQVLGQGPQFIFQYYEKEERGRGNFPDRFSARQFPNYSSELNVNALLLGDSALYLCASSLAGSGSNQPQHFGDGTRLSIL.

This clonotype was seen a handful of times. J is TRBJ2-7 and V is TRBV12-3 or TRBV12-4; possibly TRBD2 for D (6 bases). This CDR3 spans 15 amino acids. V lost 4 bases and J lost 5, with 18 bases in between. CDR3 sequence (DNA): TGTGCCAGCAGTTCCCGGGACTCCCCGACCAACGAGCAGTACTTC. This gives the protein CASSSRDSPTNEQYF.

This clonotype has only a few counts. V is TRBV5-5 and J is TRBJ2-3; 12 bases agree with TRBD2. CDR3 length equals 16 residues. Losses at the gene ends were 4 bases for V and 5 bases for J; bases not matched to a gene: 8. The germline CDR1 and CDR2 sequences are SGHKS and YYEKEE (reference sequence). The CDR3 region has the DNA TGTGCCAGCAGCCCCCCCGGACTAGCGGGGCTAGATACGCAGTATTTT. This encodes CASSPPGLAGLDTQYF.

The sample holds many counts of this clonotype. The chain employs TRBV18 and TRBJ2-3; TRBD2 agrees at 8 bases. J lost 3 bases, V lost 5 bases, and 10 bases had no gene match. From germline, CDR1 is KGHSH and CDR2 LQKENI. The CDR3 length is 16 residues. The CDR3 region is CASSSQAGAGTDTQYF. In nucleotides, the CDR3 is TGTGCCAGCTCATCACAAGCGGGGGCCGGGACAGATACGCAGTATTTT.

The chain carries TRBV5-4 and TRBJ2-2; 8 positions match TRBD1. The J segment lost 6 bases and the V segment lost 6 bases, leaving 10 bases of the junction unmatched. The CDR3 extends over 15 amino acids. Germline V gives CDR1 SGHNT, CDR2 YYREEE (reference sequence). CDR3 DNA sequence: TGTGCCAGCACCGTCCAGGGGGCTCTCTCCGGGGAGCTGTTTTTT. Encoded protein: CASTVQGALSGELFF.

Only a few counts were recorded for this clonotype. This chain links TRBV28 with TRBJ2-1, with no clear D. This CDR3 is 15 amino acids long. CDR1 is MDHEN and CDR2 is SYDVKM in the germline V gene. V was cut by 3 bases and J by 7 bases, with 16 bases left in between. The CDR3 loop is CASSFQDSDENEQFF. The CDR3 DNA is TGTGCCAGCAGTTTCCAAGACTCCGATGAGAATGAGCAGTTCTTC. The full variable domain, in which reference TRBV28 and TRBJ2-1 provide the parts outside the CDR3, is DVKVTQSSRYLVKRTGEKVFLECVQDMDHENMFWYRQDPGLGLRLIYFSYDVKMKEKGDIPEGYSVSREKKERFSLILESASTNQTSMYLCASSFQDSDENEQFFGPGTRLTVL.

CDR3 in DNA: TGCGCCAGCAGAGGCCGCCCTACAGATACGCAGTATTTT. Translating it yields CASRGRPTDTQYF. The genes are TRBV5-1 and TRBJ2-3; D is ambiguous. There are 13 residues in the CDR3. V dropped 5 bases and J dropped 3 bases, with 10 bases sitting between them. Germline CDR1 SGHRS, CDR2 YFSETQ.

This clonotype occurred a few times. This chain connects TRBV28 to TRBJ2-7; 11 bases are a match to TRBD1. V dropped 8 bases and J dropped 4; count of bases not matched to a gene: 10. Germline lookup yields CDR1 MDHEN and CDR2 SYDVKM. CDR3 size: 15 residues. CDR3 sequence (DNA): TGTGCCAGCCTCTCTACGGGACAGGGGGTGTACGAGCAGTACTTC. This gives the protein CASLSTGQGVYEQYF.

This clonotype was observed a handful of times. The chain couples TRBV7-8 to TRBJ2-3, with TRBD2 identical over 9 bases. CDR3 length: 16 residues. The ends lost 2 bases at V and 7 bases at J; junction bases unmatched: 10. In germline, CDR1 is SGHVS, CDR2 FQNEAQ. In nucleotides, the CDR3 is TGTGCCAGCAGCTTACGTCGGCGGGGGGGCATGCATACGCAGTATTTT. Translated, it gives CASSLRRRGGMHTQYF.

The chain is built from TRBV6-1 and TRBJ1-1; 7 bases agree with TRBD1. The V segment lost 3 bases and the J segment 5 bases; nucleotides outside the gene matches: 6. This CDR3 has 14 residues. Germline CDR1 MNHNS, CDR2 SASEGT. CDR3 nucleotides: TGTGCCAGCAGTGACAGGGGGAGTGGGACTGAAGCTTTCTTT. The encoded protein is CASSDRGSGTEAFF.

The table lists this clonotype with many counts. The CDR3 bases are TGCGCCAGCAAAGGTTTAGTGGACACCGGGGAGCTGTTTTTT. Protein sequence: CASKGLVDTGELFF. The chain couples TRBV5-1 to TRBJ2-2; no definite D call. Germline V gives CDR1 SGHRS, CDR2 YFSETQ. Trimming removed 6 bases from V and 3 bases from J, with 12 bases in between. CDR3 length: 14 residues.

This clonotype was picked up many times. This chain links TRBV18 with TRBJ2-3; 7 bases are shared with TRBD2. The V gene end was trimmed by 0 bases and the J gene end by 3 bases; junction bases not matched to a gene: 6. The germline V gene has CDR1 KGHSH and CDR2 LQKENI. The CDR3 spans 16 residues. CDR3 bases: TGTGCCAGCTCACCACCGTGGACTAGAGGTACAGATACGCAGTATTTT. The encoded protein is CASSPPWTRGTDTQYF.

The rearrangement joins TRBV18 to TRBJ2-2; D gene uncertain. CDR3 size: 16 residues. Between the trimmed V and J ends, which lost 2 bases and 1 base, there was a span of 11 bases. The germline V gene encodes CDR1 KGHSH and CDR2 LQKENI. Here the CDR3 reads CASSPSMSGNTGELFF. The CDR3 nucleotides read TGTGCCAGCTCACCATCTATGTCGGGGAACACCGGGGAGCTGTTTTTT.

The V and J genes are TRBV2 and TRBJ1-2, with unresolved D. Germline V lookup: CDR1 SNHLY, CDR2 FYNNEI. The CDR3 has 16 residues. V was trimmed by 4 bases and J by 3 bases, leaving 18 bases between them. This chain's CDR3 is CASSGAGNRNYYGYTF. The CDR3 DNA follows: TGTGCCAGCAGTGGCGCTGGGAACCGAAACTACTATGGCTACACCTTC.